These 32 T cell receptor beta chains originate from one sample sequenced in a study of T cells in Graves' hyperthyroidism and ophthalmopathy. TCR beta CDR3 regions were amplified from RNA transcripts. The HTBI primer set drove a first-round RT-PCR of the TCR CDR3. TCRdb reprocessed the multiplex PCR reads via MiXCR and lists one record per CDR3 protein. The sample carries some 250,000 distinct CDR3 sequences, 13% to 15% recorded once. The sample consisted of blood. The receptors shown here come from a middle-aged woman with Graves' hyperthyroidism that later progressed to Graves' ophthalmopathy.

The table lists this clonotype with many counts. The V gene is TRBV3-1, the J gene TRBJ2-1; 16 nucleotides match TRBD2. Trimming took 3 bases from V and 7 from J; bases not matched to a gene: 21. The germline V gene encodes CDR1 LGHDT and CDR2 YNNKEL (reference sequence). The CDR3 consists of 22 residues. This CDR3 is CASSHRRVTGLAGGLFMNEQFF. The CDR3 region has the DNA TGTGCCAGCAGCCATAGACGAGTAACGGGACTAGCGGGAGGGCTTTTCATGAATGAGCAGTTCTTC.

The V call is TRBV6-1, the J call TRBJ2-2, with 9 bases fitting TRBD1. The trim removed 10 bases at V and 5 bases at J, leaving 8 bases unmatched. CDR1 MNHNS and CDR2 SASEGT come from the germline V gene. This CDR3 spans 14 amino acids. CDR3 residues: CATQGQGRTGELFF. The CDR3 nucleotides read TGTGCCACCCAGGGACAGGGTCGGACCGGGGAGCTGTTTTTT.

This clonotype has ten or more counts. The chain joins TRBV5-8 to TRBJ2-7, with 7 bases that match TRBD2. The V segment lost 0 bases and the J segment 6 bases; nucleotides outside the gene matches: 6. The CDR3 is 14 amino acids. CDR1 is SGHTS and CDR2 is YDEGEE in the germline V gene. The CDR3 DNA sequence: TGTGCCAGCAGCTTGGAGGGACTACGAGCCGAGCAGTACTTC. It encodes CASSLEGLRAEQYF.

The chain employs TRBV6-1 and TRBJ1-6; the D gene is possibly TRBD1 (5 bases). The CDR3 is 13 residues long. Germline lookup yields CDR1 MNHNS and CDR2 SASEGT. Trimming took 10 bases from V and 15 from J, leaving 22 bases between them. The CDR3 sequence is CATKDRRGRVLHF. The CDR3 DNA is TGTGCCACCAAAGACAGAAGGGGACGGGTCCTCCACTTT.

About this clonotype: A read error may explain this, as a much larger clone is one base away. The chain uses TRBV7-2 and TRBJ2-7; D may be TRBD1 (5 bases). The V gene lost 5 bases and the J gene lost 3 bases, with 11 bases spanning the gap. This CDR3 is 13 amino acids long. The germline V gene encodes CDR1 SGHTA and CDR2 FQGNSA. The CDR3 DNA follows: TGTGCCAGCAGCCAGGACACTTTCTACGAGCAGTACTTC. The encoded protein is CASSQDTFYEQYF.

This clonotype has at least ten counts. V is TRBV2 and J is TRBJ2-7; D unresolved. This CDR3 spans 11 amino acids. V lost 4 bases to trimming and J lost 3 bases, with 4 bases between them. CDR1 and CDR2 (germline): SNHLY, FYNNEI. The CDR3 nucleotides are TGTGCCAGCAGTGGTCACTACGAGCAGTACTTC. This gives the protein CASSGHYEQYF.

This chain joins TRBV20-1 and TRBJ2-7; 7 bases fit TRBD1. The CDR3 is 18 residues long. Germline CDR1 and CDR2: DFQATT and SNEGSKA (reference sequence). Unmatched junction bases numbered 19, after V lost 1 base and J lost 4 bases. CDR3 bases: TGCAGTGCTAGAGGCGAAATTCCGGGACAGAGGTCTTTTTACGAGCAGTACTTC. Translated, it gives CSARGEIPGQRSFYEQYF.

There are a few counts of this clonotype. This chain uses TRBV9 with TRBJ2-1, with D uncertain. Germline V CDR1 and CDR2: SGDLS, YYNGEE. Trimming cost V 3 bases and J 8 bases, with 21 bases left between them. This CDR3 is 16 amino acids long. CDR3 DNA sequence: TGTGCCAGCAGCGCCTCGGTGGTAGCCGGTGGGTATGAGCAGTTCTTC. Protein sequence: CASSASVVAGGYEQFF.

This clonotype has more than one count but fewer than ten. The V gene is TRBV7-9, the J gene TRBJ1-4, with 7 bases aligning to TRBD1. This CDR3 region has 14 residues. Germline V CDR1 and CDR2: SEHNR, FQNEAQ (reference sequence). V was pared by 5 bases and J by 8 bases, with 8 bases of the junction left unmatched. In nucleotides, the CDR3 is TGTGCCAGCAGCCCGGGACAGAGAAGGGAAAAACTGTTTTTT. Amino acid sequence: CASSPGQRREKLFF.

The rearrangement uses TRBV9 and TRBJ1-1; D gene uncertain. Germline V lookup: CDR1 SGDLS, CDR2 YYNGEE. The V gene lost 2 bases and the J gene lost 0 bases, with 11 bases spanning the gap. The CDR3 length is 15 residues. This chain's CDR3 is CASSVYASLNTEAFF. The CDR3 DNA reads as TGTGCCAGCAGCGTCTATGCGTCTCTGAACACTGAAGCTTTCTTT.

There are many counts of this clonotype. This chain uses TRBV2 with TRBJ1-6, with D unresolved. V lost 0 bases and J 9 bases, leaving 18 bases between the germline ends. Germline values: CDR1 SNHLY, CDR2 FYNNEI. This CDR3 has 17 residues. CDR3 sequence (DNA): TGTGCCAGCAGTGAAGCATTCCTTACGAGGAGCTTTTCACCCCTCCACTTT. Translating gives CASSEAFLTRSFSPLHF.

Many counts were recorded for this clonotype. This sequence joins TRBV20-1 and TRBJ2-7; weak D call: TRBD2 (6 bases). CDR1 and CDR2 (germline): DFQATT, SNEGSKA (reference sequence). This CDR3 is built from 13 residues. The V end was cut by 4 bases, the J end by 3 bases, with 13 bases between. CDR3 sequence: CSATWNSGYEQYF. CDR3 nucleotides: TGCAGTGCTACTTGGAATAGCGGCTACGAGCAGTACTTC.

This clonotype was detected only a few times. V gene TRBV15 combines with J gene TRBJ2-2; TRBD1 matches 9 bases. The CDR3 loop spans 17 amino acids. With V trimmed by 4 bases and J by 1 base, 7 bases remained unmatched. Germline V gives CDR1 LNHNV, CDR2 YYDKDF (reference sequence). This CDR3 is CATSIGTGSLNTGELFF. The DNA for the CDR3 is TGTGCCACCAGCATTGGGACAGGGAGTTTGAACACCGGGGAGCTGTTTTTT.

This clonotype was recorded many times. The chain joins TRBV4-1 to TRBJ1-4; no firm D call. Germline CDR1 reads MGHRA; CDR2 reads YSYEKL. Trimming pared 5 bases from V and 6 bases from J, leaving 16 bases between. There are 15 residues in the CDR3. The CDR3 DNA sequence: TGCGCCAGCAGCGGCGTGGCGGGGATGGATGAAAAACTGTTTTTT. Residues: CASSGVAGMDEKLFF.

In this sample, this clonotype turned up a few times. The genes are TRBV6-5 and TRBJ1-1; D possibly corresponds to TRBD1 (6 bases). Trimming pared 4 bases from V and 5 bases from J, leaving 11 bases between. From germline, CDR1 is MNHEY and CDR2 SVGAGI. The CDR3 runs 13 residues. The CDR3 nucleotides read TGTGCCAGCAGTTTTGGACAGAGGACTGAAGCTTTCTTT. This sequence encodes CASSFGQRTEAFF.

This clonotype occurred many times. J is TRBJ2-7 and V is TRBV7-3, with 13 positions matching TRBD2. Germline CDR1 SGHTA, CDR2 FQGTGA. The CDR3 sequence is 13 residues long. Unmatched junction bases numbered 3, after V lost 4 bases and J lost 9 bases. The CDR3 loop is CASSSGLAGRQYF. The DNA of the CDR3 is TGTGCCAGCAGCTCGGGACTAGCGGGAAGGCAGTACTTC.

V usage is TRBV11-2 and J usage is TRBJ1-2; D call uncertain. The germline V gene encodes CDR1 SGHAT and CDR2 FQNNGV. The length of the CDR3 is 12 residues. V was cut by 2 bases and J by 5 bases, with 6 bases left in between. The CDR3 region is CASSLRTYGYTF. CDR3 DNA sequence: TGTGCCAGCAGCTTACGGACGTATGGCTACACCTTC. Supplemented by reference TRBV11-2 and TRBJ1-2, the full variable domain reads EAGVAQSPRYKIIEKRQSVAFWCNPISGHATLYWYQQILGQGPKLLIQFQNNGVVDDSQLPKDRFSAERLKGVDSTLKIQPAKLEDSAVYLCASSLRTYGYTFGSGTRLTVV.

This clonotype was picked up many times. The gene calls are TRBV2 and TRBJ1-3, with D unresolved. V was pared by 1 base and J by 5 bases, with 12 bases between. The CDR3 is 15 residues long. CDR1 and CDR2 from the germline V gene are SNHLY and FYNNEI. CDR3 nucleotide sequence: TGTGCCAGCAGTGAAGAACAGCTATATCGAAACACCATATATTTT. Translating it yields CASSEEQLYRNTIYF.

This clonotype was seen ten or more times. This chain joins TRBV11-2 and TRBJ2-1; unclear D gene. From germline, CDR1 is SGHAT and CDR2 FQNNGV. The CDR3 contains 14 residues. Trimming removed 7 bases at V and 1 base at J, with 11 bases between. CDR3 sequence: CASTMGMSYNEQFF. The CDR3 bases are TGTGCCAGCACCATGGGGATGTCCTACAATGAGCAGTTCTTC.

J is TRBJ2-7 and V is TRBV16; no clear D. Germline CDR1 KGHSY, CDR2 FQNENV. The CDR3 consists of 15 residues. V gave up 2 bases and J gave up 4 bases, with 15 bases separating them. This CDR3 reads CASSQISPGAYEQYF. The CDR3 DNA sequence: TGTGCCAGCAGCCAAATTAGTCCCGGCGCTTACGAGCAGTACTTC.

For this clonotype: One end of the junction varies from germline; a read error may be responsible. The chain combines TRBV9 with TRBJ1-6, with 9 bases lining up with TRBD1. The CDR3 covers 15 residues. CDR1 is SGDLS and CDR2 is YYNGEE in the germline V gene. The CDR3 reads CASSTRTGVNSPPHF. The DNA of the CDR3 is TGTGCCAGCAGCACCCGGACAGGGGTGAATTCACCCCCCCACTTT. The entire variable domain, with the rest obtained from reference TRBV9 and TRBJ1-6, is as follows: DSGVTQTPKHLITATGQRVTLRCSPRSGDLSVYWYQQSLDQGLQFLIQYYNGEERAKGNILERFSAQQFPDLHSELNLSSLELGDSALYFCASSTRTGVNSPPHFGNGTRLTVT.

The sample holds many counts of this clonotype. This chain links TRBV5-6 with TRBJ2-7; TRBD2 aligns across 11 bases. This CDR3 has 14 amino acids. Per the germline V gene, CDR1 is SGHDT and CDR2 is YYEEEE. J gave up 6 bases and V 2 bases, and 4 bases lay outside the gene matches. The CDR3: CASSFRTSGFEQYF. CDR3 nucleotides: TGTGCCAGCAGCTTCCGGACTAGCGGGTTCGAGCAGTACTTC.

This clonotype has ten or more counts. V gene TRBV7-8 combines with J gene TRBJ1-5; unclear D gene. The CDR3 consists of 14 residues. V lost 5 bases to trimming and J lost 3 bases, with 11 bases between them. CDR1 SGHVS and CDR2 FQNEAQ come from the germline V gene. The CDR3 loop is CASSVRRLNQPQHF. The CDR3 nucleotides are TGTGCCAGCAGCGTAAGACGGCTCAATCAGCCCCAGCATTTT. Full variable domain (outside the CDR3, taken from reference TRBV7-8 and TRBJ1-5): GAGVSQSPRYKVAKRGQDVALRCDPISGHVSLFWYQQALGQGPEFLTYFQNEAQLDKSGLPSDRFFAERPEGSVSTLKIQRTQQEDSAVYLCASSVRRLNQPQHFGDGTRLSIL.

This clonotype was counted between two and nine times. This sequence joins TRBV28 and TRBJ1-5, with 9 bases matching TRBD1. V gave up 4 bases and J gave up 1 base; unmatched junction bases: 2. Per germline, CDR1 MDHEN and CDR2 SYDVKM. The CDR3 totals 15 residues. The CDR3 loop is CASSWGQGSNQPQHF. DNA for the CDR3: TGTGCCAGCAGTTGGGGACAGGGAAGCAATCAGCCCCAGCATTTT.

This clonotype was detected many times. The CDR3 DNA sequence: TGTGCCAGCAGTATCTCAAGCGGCTTAGCCAAAAACATTCAGTACTTC. Amino acid sequence: CASSISSGLAKNIQYF. This chain connects TRBV25-1 to TRBJ2-4; tentatively, D is TRBD2 (5 bases). The germline CDR1 and CDR2 sequences are MGHDK and SYGVNS. Trimming pared 5 bases from V and 0 bases from J, leaving 14 bases between. The CDR3 totals 16 residues. Full variable domain (remainder filled in from reference TRBV25-1 and TRBJ2-4): EADIYQTPRYLVIGTGKKITLECSQTMGHDKMYWYQQDPGMELHLIHYSYGVNSTEKGDLSSESTVSRIRTEHFPLTLESARPSHTSQYLCASSISSGLAKNIQYFGAGTRLSVL.

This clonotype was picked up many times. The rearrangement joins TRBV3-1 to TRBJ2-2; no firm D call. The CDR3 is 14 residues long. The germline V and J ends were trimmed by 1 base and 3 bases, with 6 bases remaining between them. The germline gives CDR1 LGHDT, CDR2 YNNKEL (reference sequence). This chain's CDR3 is CASSQAGYTGELFF. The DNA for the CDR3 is TGTGCCAGCAGCCAAGCCGGATACACCGGGGAGCTGTTTTTT.

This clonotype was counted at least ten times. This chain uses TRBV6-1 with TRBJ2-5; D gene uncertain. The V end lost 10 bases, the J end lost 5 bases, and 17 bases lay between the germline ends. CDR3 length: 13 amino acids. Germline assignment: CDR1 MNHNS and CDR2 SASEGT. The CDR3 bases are TGTGCCACGGAAGCGAACGGATTCGAGACCCAGTACTTC. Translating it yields CATEANGFETQYF.

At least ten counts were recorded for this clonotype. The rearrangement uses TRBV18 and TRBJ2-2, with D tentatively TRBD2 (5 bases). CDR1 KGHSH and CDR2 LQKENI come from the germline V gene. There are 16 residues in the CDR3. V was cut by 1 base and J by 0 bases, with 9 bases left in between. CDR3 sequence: CASSPLVLANTGELFF. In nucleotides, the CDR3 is TGTGCCAGCTCACCACTCGTACTAGCGAACACCGGGGAGCTGTTTTTT. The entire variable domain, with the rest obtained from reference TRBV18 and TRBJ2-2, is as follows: NAGVMQNPRHLVRRRGQEARLRCSPMKGHSHVYWYRQLPEEGLKFMVYLQKENIIDESGMPKERFSAEFPKEGPSILRIQQVVRGDSAAYFCASSPLVLANTGELFFGEGSRLTVL.

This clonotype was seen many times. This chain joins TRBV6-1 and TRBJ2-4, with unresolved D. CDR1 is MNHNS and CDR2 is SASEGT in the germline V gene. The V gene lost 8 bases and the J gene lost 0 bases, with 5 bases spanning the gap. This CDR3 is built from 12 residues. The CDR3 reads CASELAKNIQYF. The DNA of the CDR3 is TGTGCCAGCGAGCTAGCCAAAAACATTCAGTACTTC.

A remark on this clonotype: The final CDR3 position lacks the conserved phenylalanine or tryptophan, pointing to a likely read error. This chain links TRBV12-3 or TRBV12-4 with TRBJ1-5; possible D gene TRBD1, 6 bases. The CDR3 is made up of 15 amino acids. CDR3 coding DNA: TGTGCCAGCAGCATGCCGGGGGGCCTCAATCATCCCCAGCATGTT. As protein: CASSMPGGLNHPQHV.

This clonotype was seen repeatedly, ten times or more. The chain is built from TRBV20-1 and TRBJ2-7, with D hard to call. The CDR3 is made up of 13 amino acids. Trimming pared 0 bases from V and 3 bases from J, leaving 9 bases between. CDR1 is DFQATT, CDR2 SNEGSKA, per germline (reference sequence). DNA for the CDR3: TGCAGTGCTAGAGATTTGGCAGACTACGAGCAGTACTTC. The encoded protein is CSARDLADYEQYF.

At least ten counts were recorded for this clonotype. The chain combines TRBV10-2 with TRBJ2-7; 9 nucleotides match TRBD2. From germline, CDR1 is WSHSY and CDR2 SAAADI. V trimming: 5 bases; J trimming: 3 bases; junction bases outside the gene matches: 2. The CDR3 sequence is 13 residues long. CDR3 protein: CASSRLADYEQYF. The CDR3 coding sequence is TGCGCCAGCAGTAGACTAGCGGACTACGAGCAGTACTTC.